A single sample gave rise to the 5 T cell receptor beta chains below, sequenced in a study of blood T cell repertoires in COVID-19. TCRdb keeps only in-frame clones here, not all; method: immunoSEQ multiplex PCR. Of approximately 250,000 clones in the sample, more than 75% were seen once. Source material: PBMCs or T cells enriched from blood (not recorded which). Every receptor here comes from a woman aged 55-69 years in a cohort exposed to, infected with or recovered from COVID-19 (not recorded which).

Here the CDR3 reads CASRTLAGGSYNEQFF. The CDR3 DNA follows: TGTGCCAGCAGAACGCTAGCGGGTGGCTCCTACAATGAGCAGTTCTTC. The V gene is TRBV7-2, the J gene TRBJ2-1, with 8 bases identical to TRBD2. After removal of 6 bases from V and 0 bases from J, the junction contained 7 bases not matched to a gene. The CDR3 is 16 amino acids. Germline CDR1 and CDR2: SGHTA and FQGNSA.

For this clone: The sample has other DNA sequences that encode this CDR3 too. The V call is TRBV4-3, the J call TRBJ1-5; D unclear. V dropped 0 bases and J dropped 2 bases, with 8 bases sitting between them. The germline gives CDR1 LGHNA, CDR2 YSLEER. The CDR3 totals 15 residues. The CDR3 sequence: CASSQELSGNQPQHF. The CDR3, as DNA: TGCGCCAGCAGCCAAGAGTTGTCAGGCAATCAGCCCCAGCATTTT.

This clone was counted once. The chain joins TRBV4-3 to TRBJ2-7, with D possibly matching TRBD1 (5 bases). V dropped 0 bases and J dropped 3 bases, with 12 bases sitting between them. Per the germline V gene, CDR1 is LGHNA and CDR2 is YSLEER. The CDR3 spans 15 residues. CDR3 in DNA: TGCGCCAGCAGCCAAGAGACAGCCCTGGGCTACGAGCAGTACTTC. Residues: CASSQETALGYEQYF.

The gene calls are TRBV6-1 and TRBJ2-1; TRBD2 agrees at 10 bases. J was trimmed by 0 bases and V by 4 bases; bases with no gene match: 3. Germline V gene data show CDR1 as MNHNS and CDR2 as SASEGT. The length of the CDR3 is 16 residues. The CDR3: CASSGRLAGSYNEQFF. For the CDR3, the DNA is TGTGCCAGCAGTGGTCGACTAGCGGGCTCCTACAATGAGCAGTTCTTC.

The V gene is TRBV2, the J gene TRBJ1-1, with D uncertain. V lost 1 base, J lost 4 bases, and 7 bases lay in between. The CDR3 sequence is 13 residues long. Germline V gene lookup returns CDR1 SNHLY and CDR2 FYNNEI. The CDR3 nucleotides read TGTGCCAGCAGTGAAGGGAGACGCACTGAAGCTTTCTTT. This codes for CASSEGRRTEAFF.